This T cell receptor beta chain was found in a study of shared clonotypes between healthy human individuals. Study-level results: Estimated richness values were generally larger in naive subsets than in memory subsets.

As for this clone: Its antigen is undetermined.

CDR3 size: 15 residues. Germline V gene data show CDR1 as SNHLY and CDR2 as FYNNEI. Trimming took 4 bases from V and 4 from J, leaving 13 bases between them. TCRdb keeps only in-frame clones here, not all; method: immunoSEQ multiplex PCR. The data show about 2.4 million clones, approximately 92% seen once. Material for sequencing was naive CD4+ T cells sorted from blood. The subset: CD45RA+ positively selected. The source is a man younger than 35 in good health. The rearrangement uses TRBV2 and TRBJ1-4; maybe TRBD1 (5 bases). In nucleotides, the CDR3 is TGTGCCAGCAGTGTCCCGACAGCTCTTAATGAAAAACTGTTTTTT. Translating it yields CASSVPTALNEKLFF.